This TCR beta chain was recorded in a study of blood T cell repertoires in COVID-19. Whole-study context: There were acute and convalescent COVID-19 samples, and they came from the United States, Italy and Spain. T cells, B-cell-depleted T cells, or PBMCs supplied cDNA or gDNA.

In the original workflow: Amplification of reference gene primers was used by the study to estimate nucleated cell counts. Measured with immunoSEQ multiplex PCR; TCRdb has only the in-frame clones, and not every one. V and J calls and clone size come straight from that table; D and trimming were deduced from the DNA. The sample consists of approximately 70,000 clones, roughly 78% of them appearing once. This clone has ten or more counts. V lost 4 bases, J lost 4 bases, and 10 bases lay in between. The germline V gene encodes CDR1 SNHLY and CDR2 FYNNEI. The CDR3 spans 13 residues. The chain has TRBV2 and TRBJ1-2, with D unresolved. The material sequenced was peripheral blood. This clonotype originated in a man aged 55 to 70 with active or convalescent COVID-19. In DNA, the CDR3 is TGTGCCAGCAGTGCGTTTGTCGGCTATGGCTACACCTTC. Translated, it gives CASSAFVGYGYTF.